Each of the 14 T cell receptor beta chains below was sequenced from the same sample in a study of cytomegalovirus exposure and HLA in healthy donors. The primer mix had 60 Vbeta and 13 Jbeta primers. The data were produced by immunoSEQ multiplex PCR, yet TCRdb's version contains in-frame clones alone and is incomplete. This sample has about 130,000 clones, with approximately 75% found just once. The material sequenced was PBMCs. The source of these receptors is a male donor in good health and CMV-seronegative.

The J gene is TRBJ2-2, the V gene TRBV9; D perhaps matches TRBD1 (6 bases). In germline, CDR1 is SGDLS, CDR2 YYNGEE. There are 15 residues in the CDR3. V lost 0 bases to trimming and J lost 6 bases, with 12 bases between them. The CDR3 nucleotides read TGTGCCAGCAGCGTAGGCCAGGGGTTGGCCGGGGAGCTGTTTTTT. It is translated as CASSVGQGLAGELFF.

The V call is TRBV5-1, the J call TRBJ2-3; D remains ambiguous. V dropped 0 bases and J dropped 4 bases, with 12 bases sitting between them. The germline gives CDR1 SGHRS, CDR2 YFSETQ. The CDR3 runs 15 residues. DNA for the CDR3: TGCGCCAGCAGCTTGGCGGCAGGTTCAGCAGATACGCAGTATTTT. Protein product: CASSLAAGSADTQYF.

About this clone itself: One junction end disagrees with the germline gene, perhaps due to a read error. For the CDR3, the DNA is TGTGCCAGCAGCGAGTTAGGGAGCAGAGATACGCAGTATTTT. It translates to CASSELGSRDTQYF. The genes are TRBV9 and TRBJ2-3; D is perhaps TRBD2 (5 bases). From germline, CDR1 is SGDLS and CDR2 YYNGEE. CDR3 length equals 14 residues.

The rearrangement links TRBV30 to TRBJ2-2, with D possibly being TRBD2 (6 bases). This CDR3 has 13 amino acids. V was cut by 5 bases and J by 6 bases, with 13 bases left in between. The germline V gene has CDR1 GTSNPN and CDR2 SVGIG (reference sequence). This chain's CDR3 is CAWATGGAGELFF. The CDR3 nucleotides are TGTGCCTGGGCCACCGGAGGGGCCGGGGAGCTGTTTTTT.

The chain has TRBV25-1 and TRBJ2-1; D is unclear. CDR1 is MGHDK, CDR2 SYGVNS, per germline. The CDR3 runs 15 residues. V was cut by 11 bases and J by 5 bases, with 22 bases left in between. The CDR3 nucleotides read TGTGCCTTAAAGGTCGGGTCCCACCGGGACAATGAGCAGTTCTTC. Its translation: CALKVGSHRDNEQFF.

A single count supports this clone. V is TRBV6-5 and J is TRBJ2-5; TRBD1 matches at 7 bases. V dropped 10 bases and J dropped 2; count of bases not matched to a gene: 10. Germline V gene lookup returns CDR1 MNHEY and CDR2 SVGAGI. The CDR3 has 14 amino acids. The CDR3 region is CATPDRILQETQYF. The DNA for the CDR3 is TGTGCCACCCCGGACAGGATTCTGCAAGAGACCCAGTACTTC.

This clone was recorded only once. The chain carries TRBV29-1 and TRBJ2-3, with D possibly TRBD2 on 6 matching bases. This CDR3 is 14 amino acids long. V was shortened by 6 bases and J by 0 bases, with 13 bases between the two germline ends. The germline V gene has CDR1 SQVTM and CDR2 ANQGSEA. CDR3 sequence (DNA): TGCAGCGTAGCCGGGACTCGAAGCACAGATACGCAGTATTTT. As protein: CSVAGTRSTDTQYF.

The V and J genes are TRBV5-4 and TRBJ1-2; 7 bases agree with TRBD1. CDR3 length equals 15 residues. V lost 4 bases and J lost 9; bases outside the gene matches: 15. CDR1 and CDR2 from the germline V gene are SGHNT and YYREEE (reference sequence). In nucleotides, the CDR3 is TGTGCCAGCAGCGGAGGATGGGACAGCCCCGCGAGCTACACCTTC. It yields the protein CASSGGWDSPASYTF.

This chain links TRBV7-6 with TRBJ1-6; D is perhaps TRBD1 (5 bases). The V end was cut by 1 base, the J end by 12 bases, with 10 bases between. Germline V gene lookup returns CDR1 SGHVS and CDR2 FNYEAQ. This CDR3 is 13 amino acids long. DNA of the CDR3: TGTGCCAGCAGCTTAGGAGGCGGGGGACCCCTCCACTTT. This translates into CASSLGGGGPLHF. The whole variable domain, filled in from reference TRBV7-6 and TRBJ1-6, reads GAGVSQSPRYKVTKRGQDVALRCDPISGHVSLYWYRQALGQGPEFLTYFNYEAQQDKSGLPNDRFSAERPEGSISTLTIQRTEQRDSAMYRCASSLGGGGPLHFGNGTRLTVT.

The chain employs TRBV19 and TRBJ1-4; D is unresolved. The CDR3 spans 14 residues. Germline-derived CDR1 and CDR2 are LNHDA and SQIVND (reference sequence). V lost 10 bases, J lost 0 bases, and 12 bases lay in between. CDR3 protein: CATLDGATNEKLFF. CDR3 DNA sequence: TGTGCCACTTTAGACGGGGCAACTAATGAAAAACTGTTTTTT.

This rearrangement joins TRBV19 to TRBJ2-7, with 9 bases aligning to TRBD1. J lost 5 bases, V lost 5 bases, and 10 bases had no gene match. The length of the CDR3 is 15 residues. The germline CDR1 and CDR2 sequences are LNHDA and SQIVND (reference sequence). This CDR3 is CASSAYRGHFNEQYF. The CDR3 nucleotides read TGTGCCAGTAGTGCCTACAGGGGGCATTTCAACGAGCAGTACTTC.

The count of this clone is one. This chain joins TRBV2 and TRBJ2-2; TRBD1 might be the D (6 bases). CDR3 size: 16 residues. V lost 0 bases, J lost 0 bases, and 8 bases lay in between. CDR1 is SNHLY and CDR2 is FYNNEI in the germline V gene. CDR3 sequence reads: CASSEAGGSNTGELFF. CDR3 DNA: TGTGCCAGCAGTGAAGCTGGGGGCTCGAACACCGGGGAGCTGTTTTTT.

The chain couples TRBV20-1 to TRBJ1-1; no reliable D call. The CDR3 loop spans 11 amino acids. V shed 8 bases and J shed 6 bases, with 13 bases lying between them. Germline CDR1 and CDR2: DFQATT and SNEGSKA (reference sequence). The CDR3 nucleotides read TGCAGTATCACGGGGAATCCTGAAGCTTTCTTT. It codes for CSITGNPEAFF.

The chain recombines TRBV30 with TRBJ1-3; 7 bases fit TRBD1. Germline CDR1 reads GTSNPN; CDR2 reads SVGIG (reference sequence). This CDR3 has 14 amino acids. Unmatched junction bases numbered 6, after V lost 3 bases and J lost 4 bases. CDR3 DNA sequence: TGTGCCTGGAGCGCACAGGGGTACGGAAACACCATATATTTT. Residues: CAWSAQGYGNTIYF.